This passage covers 15 T cell receptor beta chains from one sample sequenced in a study of response to subunit inactivated influenza vaccine. From the RT-PCR reads, TCRdb called clonotypes with MiXCR, one entry per CDR3 protein. The sample lists approximately 500,000 distinct CDR3 sequences, roughly 25% occurring once. The same data also contributed to another study, on T cells expressing NK-cell markers. In that study: Production of TCR beta cDNA relied on 5'RACE template switching with UMIs.

The source was CD4+ T cells sorted from PBMCs, collected about 12 days after vaccination. These receptors were taken from a man in his fifties who received an inactivated influenza vaccine.

This clonotype occurred a few times. The chain couples TRBV10-3 to TRBJ2-2; 8 bases match TRBD1. The V and J ends lost 10 bases and 6 bases, in that order; junction bases with no gene match: 10. This CDR3 has 14 residues. The germline V gene has CDR1 ENHRY and CDR2 SYGVKD. The CDR3 protein is CATRQGWEAGELFF. The CDR3 DNA is TGTGCCACCAGACAGGGGTGGGAAGCCGGGGAGCTGTTTTTT.

The chain uses TRBV20-1 and TRBJ2-1; 8 bases agree with TRBD2. CDR1 DFQATT and CDR2 SNEGSKA come from the germline V gene (reference sequence). V gave up 7 bases and J gave up 9 bases; unmatched junction bases: 8. CDR3 length equals 12 residues. CDR3 protein: CSVAGGIGEQFF. In nucleotides, the CDR3 is TGCAGTGTTGCGGGGGGTATTGGTGAGCAGTTCTTC.

J is TRBJ2-5 and V is TRBV9; maybe TRBD1 (6 bases). The germline CDR1 and CDR2 sequences are SGDLS and YYNGEE. CDR3 size: 13 residues. The V gene lost 2 bases and the J gene lost 5 bases, with 10 bases spanning the gap. Written as DNA, the CDR3 is TGTGCCAGCAGCGTCCGGGACACGGAGACCCAGTACTTC. It encodes CASSVRDTETQYF.

J is TRBJ1-4 and V is TRBV3-1; 10 bases align to TRBD1. The CDR3 loop spans 17 amino acids. Germline V CDR1 and CDR2: LGHDT, YNNKEL (reference sequence). With 4 bases clipped from V and 3 bases from J, the junction kept 8 bases outside the gene matches. The CDR3 is CASSPGQGGLSNEKLFF. Here the CDR3 DNA reads TGTGCCAGCAGCCCCGGACAGGGGGGTCTCTCTAATGAAAAACTGTTTTTT.

The chain employs TRBV7-6 and TRBJ2-1, with TRBD1 identical over 8 bases. The CDR3 is 14 amino acids. Germline assignment: CDR1 SGHVS and CDR2 FNYEAQ. With V trimmed by 5 bases and J by 9 bases, 9 bases remained unmatched. CDR3 in DNA: TGTGCCAGCAGCGCGACCGGACAGGGAGGTGAGCAGTTCTTC. Its translation: CASSATGQGGEQFF. The full variable domain, its missing parts supplied by reference TRBV7-6 and TRBJ2-1, is GAGVSQSPRYKVTKRGQDVALRCDPISGHVSLYWYRQALGQGPEFLTYFNYEAQQDKSGLPNDRFSAERPEGSISTLTIQRTEQRDSAMYRCASSATGQGGEQFFGPGTRLTVL.

The chain uses TRBV4-1 and TRBJ2-7, with TRBD2 as a possible D gene (7 bases). The CDR3 has 14 amino acids. Looked up from germline, CDR1 is MGHRA and CDR2 is YSYEKL. Trimming pared 5 bases from V and 4 bases from J, leaving 15 bases between. The CDR3 bases are TGCGCCAGCAGCGCTCCGGGGGGCGTGTACGAGCAGTACTTC. Its protein product is CASSAPGGVYEQYF.

The CDR3 DNA sequence: TGCGCCAGCAGCCAAGTAGCCCACAGGGACTATGGCTACACCTTC. This encodes CASSQVAHRDYGYTF. The genes are TRBV4-1 and TRBJ1-2; the D gene is possibly TRBD1 (6 bases). This CDR3 spans 15 amino acids. V lost 1 base to trimming and J lost 3 bases, with 12 bases between them. Germline-derived CDR1 and CDR2 are MGHRA and YSYEKL.

The chain links TRBV6-5 to TRBJ1-1; possibly TRBD1 for D (5 bases). CDR1 and CDR2 from the germline V gene are MNHEY and SVGAGI. The CDR3 consists of 16 residues. Trimming removed 5 bases at V and 0 bases at J, with 16 bases between. The CDR3 sequence: CASSNRPGRMNTEAFF. CDR3 bases: TGTGCCAGCAGTAACCGACCGGGACGGATGAACACTGAAGCTTTCTTT.

The J gene is TRBJ2-3, the V gene TRBV9; D ambiguous. Germline CDR1 and CDR2: SGDLS and YYNGEE. Deletions cut 2 bases from V and 0 bases from J, with 7 bases between. The CDR3 contains 14 residues. The CDR3 bases are TGTGCCAGCAGCGTCGGACGTAGCACAGATACGCAGTATTTT. This encodes CASSVGRSTDTQYF. The complete variable domain, with remaining parts taken from reference TRBV9 and TRBJ2-3, reads DSGVTQTPKHLITATGQRVTLRCSPRSGDLSVYWYQQSLDQGLQFLIQYYNGEERAKGNILERFSAQQFPDLHSELNLSSLELGDSALYFCASSVGRSTDTQYFGPGTRLTVL.

The chain joins TRBV12-2 to TRBJ2-7; the D segment call TRBD2 is taken from the table without a DNA check. TRBV12-2 is a pseudogene segment. The CDR3 length is 16 residues. The CDR3 protein is CASRFSRERGAYEQYF. CDR3 DNA: TGTGCAAGTCGCTTCTCTCGCGAGCGGGGAGCCTACGAGCAGTACTTC.

In its sample, this clonotype was seen a few times. The chain couples TRBV20-1 to TRBJ2-7, with 8 bases that match TRBD2. CDR1 is DFQATT and CDR2 is SNEGSKA in the germline V gene (reference sequence). V trimming: 5 bases; J trimming: 5 bases; junction bases outside the gene matches: 5. The length of the CDR3 is 12 residues. The chain's CDR3 is CSAPGGGDEQYF. Here the CDR3 DNA reads TGCAGTGCTCCGGGGGGGGGCGACGAGCAGTACTTC.

V usage is TRBV12-3 or TRBV12-4 and J usage is TRBJ2-1, with 14 positions matching TRBD2. The CDR3 has 19 amino acids. Trimming removed 7 bases from V and 7 bases from J; junction bases left unmatched: 18. The DNA for the CDR3 is TGTGCCAGCACCCCTCGCAGCACCGGGACTAGCGGGAGTTGGAATGAGCAGTTCTTC. This gives the protein CASTPRSTGTSGSWNEQFF.

A few counts support this clonotype. This chain joins TRBV20-1 and TRBJ2-3, with 7 bases lining up with TRBD2. The CDR3 runs to 13 residues. Germline V lookup: CDR1 DFQATT, CDR2 SNEGSKA (reference sequence). Trimming removed 6 bases from V and 4 bases from J; junction bases left unmatched: 7. CDR3 in DNA: TGCAGTGCCTGGACTAGGATCGCAGATACGCAGTATTTT. It is translated as CSAWTRIADTQYF.

This clonotype has more than one count but fewer than ten. This chain connects TRBV7-7 to TRBJ2-5; D perhaps matches TRBD2 (5 bases). The V gene lost 5 bases and the J gene lost 1 base, with 14 bases spanning the gap. The CDR3 spans 15 residues. Per germline, CDR1 SSHAT and CDR2 FNYEAQ (reference sequence). CDR3 loop: CASSVHRGVQETQYF. Written as DNA, the CDR3 is TGTGCCAGCAGCGTGCATCGGGGAGTCCAAGAGACCCAGTACTTC.

This clonotype was observed many times. The chain recombines TRBV4-1 with TRBJ2-1; D is undetermined. Per the germline V gene, CDR1 is MGHRA and CDR2 is YSYEKL. The CDR3 extends over 14 amino acids. Trimming removed 0 bases at V and 8 bases at J, with 11 bases between. The CDR3 coding sequence is TGCGCCAGCAGCCAAGAGGAGACTGTTCATGAGCAGTTCTTC. It is translated as CASSQEETVHEQFF.